The 16 T cell receptor beta chains reported below all come from one sample, sequenced in a study of post-analysis software for immune sequencing data. Findings and limits, study-wide: Compared with controls, patients had more of roughly 5 TRBV segments, including TRBV5-6, TRBV5-1 and TRBV20-1.

Unique molecular identifiers had been added to the TCR beta cDNA libraries. TCRdb ran MiXCR on the PCR reads and lists one entry per CDR3 protein. Counted here are about 770,000 distinct CDR3 sequences, 46% occurring once; the ten biggest clones make up roughly 4.5%. These receptors' targets are unknown. Sequenced material: blood. The receptors were gathered from a girl aged 5-17 years with multiple sclerosis.

This chain uses TRBV7-3 with TRBJ2-3, with 7 bases matching TRBD2. The trim removed 2 bases at V and 0 bases at J, leaving 2 bases unmatched. Looked up from germline, CDR1 is SGHTA and CDR2 is FQGTGA. This CDR3 spans 15 amino acids. CDR3: CASSLLADSTDTQYF. DNA for the CDR3: TGTGCCAGCAGCTTACTAGCGGATAGCACAGATACGCAGTATTTT.

This clonotype was picked up one time. The chain has TRBV5-1 and TRBJ2-4; TRBD2 aligns across 7 bases. The tail of the sequence fits TRBJ2-5 better, so the J call may be wrong. From germline, CDR1 is SGHRS and CDR2 YFSETQ. The CDR3 consists of 15 residues. DNA of the CDR3: TGCGCCAGCAGCCGCCGGGCGGGAGTGAAGGAGACCCAGTACTTC. Its protein product is CASSRRAGVKETQYF.

This clonotype has a handful of counts. The chain joins TRBV5-1 to TRBJ2-7, with D perhaps given as TRBD1 or TRBD2 (5 bases each). The germline CDR1 and CDR2 sequences are SGHRS and YFSETQ. This CDR3 comprises 15 residues. Trimming stripped 4 bases from V and 0 bases from J, with 14 bases between. CDR3 sequence reads: CASSHGTDHSYEQYF. CDR3 coding DNA: TGCGCCAGCAGCCATGGGACGGACCACTCCTACGAGCAGTACTTC.

This clonotype was recorded a few times. This chain joins TRBV9 and TRBJ2-7; 7 nucleotides match TRBD1. With V trimmed by 3 bases and J by 4 bases, 7 bases remained unmatched. The CDR3 is made up of 14 amino acids. Per the germline V gene, CDR1 is SGDLS and CDR2 is YYNGEE. The CDR3 DNA is TGTGCCAGCAGCGCCGCAGGACAGGCATACGAGCAGTACTTC. Amino acid sequence: CASSAAGQAYEQYF.

This chain joins TRBV4-2 and TRBJ2-5; TRBD1 might be the D (5 bases). The CDR3 contains 13 residues. The germline V gene has CDR1 LGHNA and CDR2 YNFKEQ. V lost 2 bases to trimming and J lost 1 base, with 5 bases between them. CDR3: CASSQRGQETQYF. CDR3 nucleotide sequence: TGTGCCAGCAGCCAAAGGGGCCAAGAGACCCAGTACTTC.

This clonotype was picked up a small number of times. This chain uses TRBV7-9 with TRBJ2-7; 7 positions match TRBD2. The J call could be wrong; TRBJ2-1 is a better fit for the DNA end. Germline CDR1 and CDR2: SEHNR and FQNEAQ (reference sequence). The CDR3 runs to 15 residues. CDR3: CASSPPAAGYNEQFF. The CDR3 region has the DNA TGTGCCAGCAGCCCCCCGGCAGCGGGATACAATGAGCAGTTCTTC.

The V call is TRBV10-3, the J call TRBJ2-1; TRBD2 matches at 12 bases. This CDR3 has 14 residues. With 4 bases clipped from V and 8 bases from J, the junction kept 3 bases outside the gene matches. Germline lookup yields CDR1 ENHRY and CDR2 SYGVKD. For the CDR3, the DNA is TGTGCCATCAGTGGCCGGACTAGCGGGGATGAGCAGTTCTTC. Amino acids: CAISGRTSGDEQFF.

This clonotype was detected a few times. The rearrangement links TRBV7-2 to TRBJ2-1; 12 bases are a match to TRBD2. Per the germline V gene, CDR1 is SGHTA and CDR2 is FQGNSA. J gave up 8 bases and V 4 bases, and 9 bases lay outside the gene matches. CDR3 length equals 16 residues. The CDR3 coding sequence is TGTGCCAGCAGCTCGGGACTAGCGGGCGGGGGCCATGAGCAGTTCTTC. Protein: CASSSGLAGGGHEQFF. The full variable domain, its missing parts supplied by reference TRBV7-2 and TRBJ2-1, is GAGVSQSPSNKVTEKGKDVELRCDPISGHTALYWYRQSLGQGLEFLIYFQGNSAPDKSGLPSDRFSAERTGGSVSTLTIQRTQQEDSAVYLCASSSGLAGGGHEQFFGPGTRLTVL.

This chain uses TRBV18 with TRBJ2-1; 11 bases are a match to TRBD1. The CDR3 extends over 14 amino acids. Germline V CDR1 and CDR2: KGHSH, LQKENI. V gave up 3 bases and J gave up 9 bases; unmatched junction bases: 4. The CDR3 DNA sequence: TGTGCCAGCTCACCTAGGGACAGGGGGACTGAGCAGTTCTTC. As protein: CASSPRDRGTEQFF.

This clonotype has only a few counts. This rearrangement joins TRBV3-1 to TRBJ2-7, with D hard to call. Trimming removed 0 bases from V and 1 base from J, with 10 bases in between. Germline CDR1 reads LGHDT; CDR2 reads YNNKEL (reference sequence). The CDR3 length is 15 residues. The CDR3 bases are TGTGCCAGCAGCCAAGATCGACTTGCTTCCTACGAGCAGTACTTC. This encodes CASSQDRLASYEQYF.

This clonotype has just a few counts. The chain employs TRBV7-3 and TRBJ2-6; a weak D match, TRBD1 (5 bases). Germline lookup yields CDR1 SGHTA and CDR2 FQGTGA. This CDR3 is built from 17 residues. The ends were cut back, 2 bases at V and 0 bases at J, with 11 bases in the middle. The CDR3 protein is CASSLVGALSGANVLTF. DNA for the CDR3: TGTGCCAGCAGCTTAGTTGGGGCCCTCTCTGGGGCCAACGTCCTGACTTTC.

The chain couples TRBV5-5 to TRBJ1-5; 10 bases are a match to TRBD1. CDR1 SGHKS and CDR2 YYEKEE come from the germline V gene (reference sequence). V lost 3 bases and J lost 9; bases outside the gene matches: 6. The CDR3 length is 14 residues. Written as DNA, the CDR3 is TGTGCCAGCAGCTCGGGACAGGGGCATCGGCCCCAGCATTTT. It translates to CASSSGQGHRPQHF.

V is TRBV7-9 and J is TRBJ2-7; tentatively, D is TRBD2 (6 bases). In germline, CDR1 is SEHNR, CDR2 FQNEAQ (reference sequence). The CDR3 loop spans 12 amino acids. V was cut by 8 bases and J by 1 base, with 9 bases left in between. The CDR3 protein is CASGRTSYEQYF. Written as DNA, the CDR3 is TGTGCCAGCGGGAGGACATCCTACGAGCAGTACTTC.

This chain uses TRBV20-1 with TRBJ2-1; D is uncertain. Deletions cut 4 bases from V and 0 bases from J, with 7 bases between. Germline V gene sequence: CDR1 DFQATT, CDR2 SNEGSKA (reference sequence). The CDR3 is made up of 13 amino acids. DNA of the CDR3: TGCAGTGCTATCGTAGACTCCTACAATGAGCAGTTCTTC. Its translation: CSAIVDSYNEQFF.

This chain links TRBV6-5 with TRBJ1-2; the D gene is possibly TRBD1 (6 bases). The CDR3 totals 13 residues. Germline V gives CDR1 MNHEY, CDR2 SVGAGI. With 5 bases removed from V and 5 bases from J, the gap between germline ends came to 12 bases. This CDR3 is CASSINTGYGYTF. The CDR3 nucleotides are TGTGCCAGCAGTATAAACACAGGGTATGGCTACACCTTC.

This chain joins TRBV30 and TRBJ2-1; TRBD1 matches 7 bases. The V gene end was trimmed by 4 bases and the J gene end by 0 bases; junction bases not matched to a gene: 3. This CDR3 contains 14 residues. Germline lookup yields CDR1 GTSNPN and CDR2 SVGIG (reference sequence). The CDR3 protein is CAWTTGSSYNEQFF. For the CDR3, the DNA is TGTGCCTGGACGACAGGGAGCTCCTACAATGAGCAGTTCTTC.